Listed here are 5 T cell receptor beta chains from one sample, sequenced in a study of early T cells in non-severe SARS-CoV-2 infection. TCRdb itself ran the 5' RACE reads through MiXCR, one entry per CDR3 protein. The sample has roughly 20,000 distinct CDR3 sequences; about 4% are singletons. Sequenced material: whole blood. All receptors derive from an adult who was a healthcare worker with PCR-confirmed SARS-CoV-2 infection or an uninfected control (not recorded which).

The V gene is TRBV30, the J gene TRBJ1-2, with 7 bases fitting TRBD1. Per germline, CDR1 GTSNPN and CDR2 SVGIG (reference sequence). The J segment lost 4 bases and the V segment lost 3 bases, leaving 5 bases of the junction unmatched. This CDR3 spans 13 amino acids. The DNA of the CDR3 is TGTGCCTGGAGGGGGAGACAGGGCTATGGCTACACCTTC. It is translated as CAWRGRQGYGYTF.

This clonotype occurred many times. The chain uses TRBV2 and TRBJ2-7, with D tentatively TRBD1 or TRBD2 (5 bases each). V lost 5 bases, J lost 1 base, and 18 bases lay in between. The CDR3 spans 16 residues. Germline V gene sequence: CDR1 SNHLY, CDR2 FYNNEI. CDR3 in amino acids: CASSQGAIRRSYEQYF. DNA for the CDR3: TGTGCCAGCAGTCAGGGAGCCATAAGGAGGTCCTACGAGCAGTACTTC.

This clonotype has a handful of counts. The rearrangement uses TRBV12-3 or TRBV12-4 and TRBJ1-1, with D possibly matching TRBD1 (6 bases). The V gene lost 3 bases and the J gene lost 7 bases, with 12 bases spanning the gap. This CDR3 comprises 13 residues. The CDR3 bases are TGTGCCAGCAGTTTTCTCCCAGGGGTTGAAGCTTTCTTT. Translated, it gives CASSFLPGVEAFF.

Many counts were recorded for this clonotype. The rearrangement uses TRBV6-1 and TRBJ1-4; D unclear. V shed 4 bases and J shed 2 bases, with 8 bases lying between them. CDR3 size: 14 residues. The germline V gene encodes CDR1 MNHNS and CDR2 SASEGT. The chain's CDR3 is CASSGGRTNEKLFF. The DNA for the CDR3 is TGTGCCAGCAGTGGTGGCAGGACTAATGAAAAACTGTTTTTT.

This clonotype was detected many times. The gene calls are TRBV7-2 and TRBJ2-1, with TRBD1 identical over 9 bases. V shed 1 base and J 4 bases; nucleotides not matched to a gene: 2. The CDR3 runs 15 residues. Germline lookup yields CDR1 SGHTA and CDR2 FQGNSA. The CDR3 DNA reads TGTGCCAGCAGCTTAGTAGGACAGGGGTACAATGAGCAGTTCTTC. Protein: CASSLVGQGYNEQFF.